The rows below give T cell receptor beta chains drawn from one sample of a study of cytomegalovirus exposure and HLA in healthy donors. The data were produced by immunoSEQ multiplex PCR, yet TCRdb's version contains in-frame clones alone and is incomplete. This table holds tens of thousands of clones, 96% found once. Sequenced: PBMCs. The receptor set was obtained from a woman under 30 in good health and CMV-seropositive. The CDR3 runs from the conserved cysteine through the conserved F or W. Each record gives: CDR3 DNA, CDR3 protein, D gene, clone size, V gene, J gene. D genes are given only for firm matches. Size values are once, few and many counts, or a class for expanded clones, and some rows have none.

TGTGCCGGCAAGGGGGCCGGAGGAGATACGCAGTATTTT	CAGKGAGGDTQYF	TRBD1	.	TRBV18	TRBJ2-3
TGTGCCAGCAGCGTCGGCACAGATACGCAGTATTTT	CASSVGTDTQYF	.	.	TRBV9	TRBJ2-3
TGTGCCATCATGAAGACTGAAAGCACAGATACGCAGTATTTT	CAIMKTESTDTQYF	.	.	TRBV10-3	TRBJ2-3
TGTGCCAGCAGTCCCACCCTCGGGACAGCCTATGGCTACACCTTC	CASSPTLGTAYGYTF	TRBD1	.	TRBV27	TRBJ1-2
TGTGCCAGCAGCGTTATAGTAGAGTACGAAAAACTGTTTTTT	CASSVIVEYEKLFF	.	.	TRBV5-5	TRBJ1-4
TGTGCCAGCAGCTCAATGGCAGGGACTCTAGCGGGAGCCCCCAACTCCTACGAGCAGTACTTC	CASSSMAGTLAGAPNSYEQYF	TRBD2	.	TRBV13	TRBJ2-7
TGTGCCAGCAGTTTATCCCCTAGCGGGAGTCCCGGGGAGCTGTTTTTT	CASSLSPSGSPGELFF	TRBD2	.	TRBV28	TRBJ2-2
TGTGCCAGCAACCCTAGAGGCGGCGTTCCAGATACGCAGTATTTT	CASNPRGGVPDTQYF	.	.	TRBV28	TRBJ2-3
TGTGCCAGTAGCGGTGGACTAGCGGAATACAATGAGCAGTTCTTC	CASSGGLAEYNEQFF	TRBD2	.	TRBV19	TRBJ2-1
TGTGCCAGCAGCTTAGATGGGGGCCGTCCTTACGAGCAGTACTTC	CASSLDGGRPYEQYF	.	.	TRBV7-2	TRBJ2-7
TGTGCCAGCAGCTCGTCGACAGAGTCCTACGAGCAGTACTTC	CASSSSTESYEQYF	.	.	TRBV11-1	TRBJ2-7
TGCAGCGTTGAAGCCCGGACAGGGGGTAATGAAAAACTGTTTTTT	CSVEARTGGNEKLFF	TRBD1	.	TRBV29-1	TRBJ1-4
TGTGCCAGCAGTTTTCAGGGGGCTTACAATCAGCCCCAGCATTTT	CASSFQGAYNQPQHF	TRBD1	.	TRBV28	TRBJ1-5
TGTGCCATCGCCCGGTCCGAGCTCGAGCGAGATGAGCAGTTCTTC	CAIARSELERDEQFF	.	.	TRBV10-3	TRBJ2-1
TGTGCCAGCAGCTTGGGGACATTCAGCCGCCCAGATACGCAGTATTTT	CASSLGTFSRPDTQYF	.	.	TRBV5-6	TRBJ2-3
TGTGCCAGCAGCGCAACTCGACAGGGCGTGGATGGCTACACCTTC	CASSATRQGVDGYTF	TRBD1	.	TRBV25-1	TRBJ1-2
TGTGCCAGCAGTGACTCGAACCGACTAGCGGGAGCCAATGAGCAGTTCTTC	CASSDSNRLAGANEQFF	TRBD2	.	TRBV6-4	TRBJ2-1
TGTGCCAGCAGTCAGACAGGGCCCACCTTGAACACTGAAGCTTTCTTT	CASSQTGPTLNTEAFF	TRBD1	.	TRBV6-6	TRBJ1-1
TGTGCCAGCTCACCACCGTCTAGCGGGATCTACGAGCAGTACTTC	CASSPPSSGIYEQYF	TRBD2	.	TRBV18	TRBJ2-7
TGTGCCAGCTCACCGAACGAGGGGACAGGGATCGGCATTCAGTACTTC	CASSPNEGTGIGIQYF	TRBD1	.	TRBV18	TRBJ2-4
TGTGCCAGCAGCCCCGGGGGGAGGAAAGGCACAGATACGCAGTATTTT	CASSPGGRKGTDTQYF	TRBD2	.	TRBV28	TRBJ2-3
TGTGCCAGCAACTCAGCGGGAGGCAGGGTAGATACGCAGTATTTT	CASNSAGGRVDTQYF	TRBD2	.	TRBV7-2	TRBJ2-3
TGCGCCAGCAGCTTGGAAGGGGGCTCCTACAATGAGCAGTTCTTC	CASSLEGGSYNEQFF	.	.	TRBV5-1	TRBJ2-1
TGCGCCAGCGGGGGGACTAGCGGGAGAGATACGCAGTATTTT	CASGGTSGRDTQYF	TRBD2	.	TRBV5-1	TRBJ2-3
TGCGCCAGCAAGTCGAGAGAAACCGGGGAGCTGTTTTTT	CASKSRETGELFF	.	.	TRBV5-1	TRBJ2-2
TGTGCCTGGAGTGCTAAGAGAGATACGCAGTATTTT	CAWSAKRDTQYF	.	.	TRBV30	TRBJ2-3
TGTGCCAGCAGTTTGAGGGGGTCTGCCTACGAGCAGTACTTC	CASSLRGSAYEQYF	.	once	TRBV28	TRBJ2-7
TGTGCCAGCAGCTTAGACAGGGGCCATTACAATGAGCAGTTCTTC	CASSLDRGHYNEQFF	.	.	TRBV11-2	TRBJ2-1
TGCGCCAGCAGCCAAGAGGGCGGGAGAAACTCCTACAATGAGCAGTTCTTC	CASSQEGGRNSYNEQFF	TRBD2	.	TRBV4-3	TRBJ2-1
TGTGCCAGTATGCCCCTCGACAGGGCCTCTGGGGCCAACGTCCTGACTTTC	CASMPLDRASGANVLTF	TRBD1	once	TRBV19	TRBJ2-6
TGTGCCAGCAGCCTCATCACTAGCTACGAGCAGTACTTC	CASSLITSYEQYF	.	few	TRBV7-9	TRBJ2-7
TGTGCCAGCTCACCCCAGAGTTTAGCGGGAGTTAACGAGCAGTACTTC	CASSPQSLAGVNEQYF	TRBD2	once	TRBV18	TRBJ2-7
TGCGCCAGCAGCGTGGGACAGGAGATTACCTACGAGCAGTACTTC	CASSVGQEITYEQYF	TRBD1	.	TRBV5-1	TRBJ2-7
TGTGCCAGCAGCTCCCCAGGGGGCTTAGATGGCTACACCTTC	CASSSPGGLDGYTF	TRBD1	.	TRBV13	TRBJ1-2
TGTGCCAGCAGCTTGGTGGAGCATCTTCGCTCTGAGCAGTTCTTC	CASSLVEHLRSEQFF	.	.	TRBV5-4	TRBJ2-1
TGTGCCAGCAGCTTAACGACTAGCGGGTCTTGGAATGAGCAGTTCTTC	CASSLTTSGSWNEQFF	TRBD2	.	TRBV11-2	TRBJ2-1
TGTGCCACCAGCGACTCCGGGACAGGGTCCTATGGCTACACCTTC	CATSDSGTGSYGYTF	TRBD1	.	TRBV15	TRBJ1-2
TGTGCCAGCAGCTCCGTTGGACAGGGCGAACTAGCCAAAAACATTCAGTACTTC	CASSSVGQGELAKNIQYF	TRBD1	.	TRBV11-2	TRBJ2-4
TGTGCCAGCAGCTTAGGCGAGGCCTCCGCGCGAACCGGGGAGCTGTTTTTT	CASSLGEASARTGELFF	.	.	TRBV11-3	TRBJ2-2
TGTGCCAGCAGTTCCCCCTCCTATGGCTACACCTTC	CASSSPSYGYTF	.	.	TRBV27	TRBJ1-2
TGCAGTGCTAGAGGGTCGGGCGAGCAGTACTTC	CSARGSGEQYF	.	.	TRBV20-1	TRBJ2-7
TGTGCCCGGGAGCTCGCGAACACCGGGGAGCTGTTTTTT	CARELANTGELFF	.	.	TRBV30	TRBJ2-2
TGCAGCGCCTCGGGGGGGCAAGAGACCCAGTACTTC	CSASGGQETQYF	TRBD2	.	TRBV29-1	TRBJ2-5
TGTGCCACCAGCAGCCTAAGGACTATCGAGAATGAGCAGTTCTTC	CATSSLRTIENEQFF	.	.	TRBV15	TRBJ2-1
TGTGCCAGCAGCTTAGAGCTGGTAGCGTTGAGCTCCTACAATGAGCAGTTCTTC	CASSLELVALSSYNEQFF	.	.	TRBV7-2	TRBJ2-1
TGTGCCAGCAGCTCAGGGACAGCTGGAAACACCATATATTTT	CASSSGTAGNTIYF	TRBD1	.	TRBV7-2	TRBJ1-3
TGTGCCAGCATGGGGCACACTGAAGCTTTCTTT	CASMGHTEAFF	.	.	TRBV25-1	TRBJ1-1
TGTGCCAGCAGCCCTGGACAGGTTTACGAAAAACTGTTTTTT	CASSPGQVYEKLFF	TRBD1	.	TRBV28	TRBJ1-4